Here is one TCR beta chain with its context. As yet, its antigen is unknown. These data originate in a study of CD8 T cells in ankylosing spondylitis. Using quantitative 5'-RACE with molecular barcodes, the authors made TCR beta libraries. Each CDR3 protein gets one entry after TCRdb re-called the 5' RACE reads with MiXCR. The data contain more than 250,000 distinct CDR3 sequences, under 8.5% of them singletons. The study's findings and limits: Disease-linked clones bore a CD8+ phenotype and were relatively rare in peripheral blood. Reportedly, significant enrichment of disease-linked clones occurred in matched ankylosing spondylitis synovial fluid. Ankylosing spondylitis blood seemed to carry a telltale TCR beta motif made of seven or eight highly homologous variants.

Sequencing used blood, either unsorted or a sorted T cell fraction (not recorded which). The receptor comes from a male donor with ankylosing spondylitis.

The DNA for the CDR3 is TGCAGCGTTGTTTTCACCCCAGGGGGGTATAACTATGGCTACACCTTC. Residues: CSVVFTPGGYNYGYTF. V is TRBV29-1 and J is TRBJ1-2; TRBD1 agrees at 7 bases. V was pared by 4 bases and J by 1 base, with 12 bases of the junction left unmatched. Germline CDR1 and CDR2: SQVTM and ANQGSEA. The CDR3 consists of 16 residues. Variable domain in full (rest from reference TRBV29-1 and TRBJ1-2): SAVISQKPSRDICQRGTSLTIQCQVDSQVTMMFWYRQQPGQSLTLIATANQGSEATYESGFVIDKFPISRPNLTFSTLTVSNMSPEDSSIYLCSVVFTPGGYNYGYTFGSGTRLTVV.